This T cell receptor (beta chain) appears in the sequencing data of a study of T cells in Graves' hyperthyroidism and ophthalmopathy. A note on this clonotype: This clone may be a read error of a much larger clone one base away.

Germline CDR1 reads MGHRA; CDR2 reads YSYEKL. Trimming removed 5 bases from V and 4 bases from J, with 18 bases in between. This CDR3 spans 15 amino acids. RNA transcripts were the template for amplifying TCR beta CDR3 regions. When the TCR CDR3 underwent first-round RT-PCR, the HTBI primer set was used. TCRdb independently ran MiXCR on the multiplex PCR reads; one entry per CDR3 protein. The sample consists of about 350,000 distinct CDR3 sequences, around 18% of them appearing once. The sample was blood. This chain connects TRBV4-1 to TRBJ2-7; D tentatively fits TRBD1 or TRBD2 (5 bases each). This TCR derives from a woman between 40 and 55 years old with Graves' ophthalmopathy. The CDR3 DNA reads TGCGCCAGCAGCGTAGGGGCAGAGGGCTGGTACGAGCAGTACTTC. This sequence encodes CASSVGAEGWYEQYF.